One and the same sample provided the 18 T cell receptor beta chains below, sequenced in a study of shared clonotypes between healthy human individuals. Sequencing was performed with immunoSEQ multiplex PCR; in TCRdb, only in-frame clones are kept and a portion is missing. The sample has over a million clones, 78% seen once; the top ten hold roughly 0.57%. Sample: memory CD4+ T cells from PBMCs. The subset denotes: CD45RA-negative fraction. These receptors came from a man younger than 30 in good health. Some clones in this sample may be carry-over from other donors' samples.

The chain carries TRBV19 and TRBJ2-6, with a tentative D call TRBD1 (6 bases). CDR3 length: 14 residues. Germline CDR1 LNHDA, CDR2 SQIVND (reference sequence). Trimming left V 4 bases short and J 2 bases short, with 6 bases between. As DNA, the CDR3 is TGTGCCAGTAGTAGGACAGCTGGGGCCAACGTCCTGACTTTC. Translated: CASSRTAGANVLTF.

This sequence joins TRBV7-9 and TRBJ1-5; D may be TRBD1 (5 bases). Germline V gene lookup returns CDR1 SEHNR and CDR2 FQNEAQ (reference sequence). V was cut by 5 bases and J by 0 bases, with 11 bases left in between. This CDR3 region has 15 residues. CDR3 sequence reads: CASSPGRHSNQPQHF. The DNA of the CDR3 is TGTGCCAGCAGCCCGGGACGGCATAGCAATCAGCCCCAGCATTTT.

The rearrangement joins TRBV7-3 to TRBJ2-1; 14 bases are shared with TRBD2. This CDR3 has 16 residues. The junction had 3 bases not matched to a gene; V was cut back by 2 bases and J by 6 bases. From germline, CDR1 is SGHTA and CDR2 FQGTGA. CDR3: CASSLGTSGGRNEQFF. CDR3 DNA: TGTGCCAGCAGCTTAGGGACTAGCGGGGGACGCAATGAGCAGTTCTTC.

This clone was picked up a small number of times. The chain employs TRBV21-1 and TRBJ2-7. TRBV21-1 is assigned pseudogene status. This CDR3 is built from 15 residues. CDR3 sequence: CASSKVDPDSYEQYF. In nucleotides, the CDR3 is TGTGCCAGCAGCAAAGTTGACCCAGACTCCTACGAGCAGTACTTC.

The V and J genes are TRBV2 and TRBJ1-3, with D uncertain. CDR3 length: 14 residues. CDR1 is SNHLY and CDR2 is FYNNEI in the germline V gene. V was clipped by 0 bases and J by 0 bases, with 3 bases between them. The CDR3 reads CASSEANSGNTIYF. DNA of the CDR3: TGTGCCAGCAGTGAAGCGAACTCTGGAAACACCATATATTTT.

The CDR3 reads CASSVVGLEDTQYF. The CDR3 DNA follows: TGTGCCAGCAGCGTAGTGGGACTAGAGGATACGCAGTATTTT. The chain has TRBV9 and TRBJ2-3; TRBD2 agrees at 8 bases. The CDR3 consists of 14 residues. Unmatched junction bases numbered 3, after V lost 0 bases and J lost 6 bases. Germline values: CDR1 SGDLS, CDR2 YYNGEE.

The chain recombines TRBV9 with TRBJ1-1; D is undetermined. Germline CDR1 and CDR2: SGDLS and YYNGEE. Trimming removed 0 bases from V and 1 base from J, with 10 bases in between. This CDR3 has 15 amino acids. The CDR3 here is CASSVDSATNTEAFF. The CDR3 nucleotides read TGTGCCAGCAGCGTAGACTCTGCAACGAACACTGAAGCTTTCTTT.

The J gene is TRBJ2-7, the V gene TRBV27, with D perhaps being TRBD1 or TRBD2 (5 bases each). Trimming took off 6 bases at V and 3 bases at J, with 18 bases between the two ends. The CDR3 extends over 15 amino acids. Germline CDR1 is MNHEY and CDR2 is SMNVEV (reference sequence). CDR3 region: CASSKRRDANYEQYF. Written as DNA, the CDR3 is TGTGCCAGCAGCAAACGCCGGGACGCAAACTACGAGCAGTACTTC.

This clone was seen a handful of times. The chain couples TRBV27 to TRBJ1-5; D is possibly TRBD1 (6 bases). Per germline, CDR1 MNHEY and CDR2 SMNVEV (reference sequence). The CDR3 is made up of 15 amino acids. V was pared by 2 bases and J by 4 bases, with 12 bases between. The CDR3 spells CASSLKGGWNQPQHF. CDR3 DNA sequence: TGTGCCAGCAGTTTAAAGGGGGGCTGGAATCAGCCCCAGCATTTT.

The chain links TRBV19 to TRBJ1-5; D perhaps matches TRBD1 (5 bases). V was clipped by 10 bases and J by 3 bases, with 25 bases between them. CDR1 and CDR2 from the germline V gene are LNHDA and SQIVND (reference sequence). The CDR3 runs 17 residues. The CDR3 nucleotides read TGTGCCACCCCAAGGGCCGGGGGTGGCGTAAACAATCAGCCCCAGCATTTT. It is translated as CATPRAGGGVNNQPQHF.

Note on this clone: Being one base from a much bigger clone, this may be a read error. Other DNA sequences within the sample encode an identical CDR3. This rearrangement joins TRBV7-9 to TRBJ1-5, with 8 bases fitting TRBD1. The V gene's germline CDR1 is SEHNR and CDR2 FQNEAQ (reference sequence). With V trimmed by 5 bases and J by 6 bases, 9 bases remained unmatched. This CDR3 spans 15 amino acids. DNA for the CDR3: TGTGCCAGCAGCCCAGGGGGCAGGGGAGGTCAGCCCCAGCATTTT. It codes for CASSPGGRGGQPQHF.

The CDR3 loop reads CASSPRGQGSVGQYF. For the CDR3, the DNA is TGTGCCAGCAGCCCAAGGGGACAGGGGAGTGTGGGGCAGTACTTC. The chain carries TRBV11-2 and TRBJ2-7; the match to TRBD1 covers 10 bases. Germline-derived CDR1 and CDR2 are SGHAT and FQNNGV. CDR3 size: 15 residues. V was pared by 5 bases and J by 9 bases, with 13 bases of the junction left unmatched.

The V call is TRBV27, the J call TRBJ2-7; TRBD2 agrees at 7 bases. V was pared by 2 bases and J by 3 bases, with 4 bases of the junction left unmatched. Germline CDR1 is MNHEY and CDR2 is SMNVEV (reference sequence). CDR3 length equals 14 residues. CDR3 amino acids: CASSLRTRGYEQYF. The DNA for the CDR3 is TGTGCCAGCAGTTTAAGGACTAGGGGCTACGAGCAGTACTTC.

The table lists this clone with a count of one. The chain uses TRBV2 and TRBJ1-1; maybe TRBD1 (6 bases). Trimming removed 8 bases at V and 2 bases at J, with 12 bases between. From germline, CDR1 is SNHLY and CDR2 FYNNEI. CDR3 length equals 13 residues. The CDR3 region is CASLRTVNTEAFF. In DNA form, the CDR3 reads TGTGCCAGCCTACGGACAGTCAACACTGAAGCTTTCTTT.

The chain joins TRBV6-5 to TRBJ2-5, with a weak D call TRBD2 (5 bases). V was cut by 5 bases and J by 1 base, with 14 bases left in between. From germline, CDR1 is MNHEY and CDR2 SVGAGI. The CDR3 extends over 15 amino acids. CDR3 bases: TGTGCCAGCAGTCTCCTCGGGGTTCTCCAAGAGACCCAGTACTTC. Encoded protein: CASSLLGVLQETQYF.

The genes are TRBV19 and TRBJ2-3; no firm D call. The CDR3 loop spans 14 amino acids. Trimming shortened V by 0 bases and J by 5 bases, and 9 bases separated the two germline ends. Germline CDR1 is LNHDA and CDR2 is SQIVND (reference sequence). Written as DNA, the CDR3 is TGTGCCAGTAGTATAGATCTATCGGGAGATACGCAGTATTTT. This codes for CASSIDLSGDTQYF. The entire variable domain, with the rest obtained from reference TRBV19 and TRBJ2-3, is as follows: DGGITQSPKYLFRKEGQNVTLSCEQNLNHDAMYWYRQDPGQGLRLIYYSQIVNDFQKGDIAEGYSVSREKKESFPLTVTSAQKNPTAFYLCASSIDLSGDTQYFGPGTRLTVL.

CDR3 residues: CASSFVTPTEAFF. The CDR3 DNA sequence: TGTGCCAGCAGCTTCGTAACCCCCACTGAAGCTTTCTTT. This chain links TRBV7-2 with TRBJ1-1; D is unclear. In germline, CDR1 is SGHTA, CDR2 FQGNSA. This CDR3 is built from 13 residues. V was trimmed by 3 bases and J by 4 bases, leaving 9 bases between them.

Remarks on this clone: Since a much larger clone is just one base distant, this may be a read error. This chain uses TRBV5-1 with TRBJ2-1; D unresolved. Deletions cut 0 bases from V and 3 bases from J, with 4 bases between. The CDR3 runs 13 residues. The germline V gene has CDR1 SGHRS and CDR2 YFSETQ. CDR3 in DNA: TGCGCCAGCAGCTTGGCTAGCTACAATGAGCAGTTCTTC. Translation: CASSLASYNEQFF.